This TCR beta chain originates from a study of blood T cell repertoires in COVID-19. Study in general: Collection of acute and convalescent COVID-19 samples took place in the United States, Italy and Spain. PBMCs, B-cell-depleted T cells, or T cells provided the cDNA or gDNA that made up the material.

Sequenced by immunoSEQ multiplex PCR; TCRdb stores in-frame clones only, minus some. Among about 70,000 clones listed, approximately 80% were seen once. The specimen sequenced was peripheral blood. The clonotype was recovered from a woman aged 70-85 years with acute or convalescent COVID-19.

CDR3 DNA: TGCGCCAGCAGCTACCAACAAGGGGGTAATTCACCCCTCCACTTT. This gives the protein CASSYQQGGNSPLHF. V gene TRBV5-1 combines with J gene TRBJ1-6; D is possibly TRBD1 (6 bases). This CDR3 has 15 amino acids. V lost 3 bases and J lost 6, with 13 bases in between. Germline assignment: CDR1 SGHRS and CDR2 YFSETQ.